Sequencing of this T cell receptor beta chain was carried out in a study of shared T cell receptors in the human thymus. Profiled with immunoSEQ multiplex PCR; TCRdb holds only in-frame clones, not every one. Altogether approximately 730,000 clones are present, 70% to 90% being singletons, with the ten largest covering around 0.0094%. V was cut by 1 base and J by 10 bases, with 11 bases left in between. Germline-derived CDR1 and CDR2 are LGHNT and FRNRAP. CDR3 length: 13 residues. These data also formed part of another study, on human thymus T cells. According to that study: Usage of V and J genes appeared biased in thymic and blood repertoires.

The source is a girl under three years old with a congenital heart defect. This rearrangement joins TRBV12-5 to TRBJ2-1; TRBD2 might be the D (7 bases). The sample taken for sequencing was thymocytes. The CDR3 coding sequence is TGTGCTAGTGGTTTGGCCGCGGGGGCAGAGCAGTTCTTC. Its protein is CASGLAAGAEQFF.